Following are 25 T cell receptor beta chains from one sample sequenced in a study of PD-1 blockade in mismatch repair-deficient tumors. Measured with immunoSEQ multiplex PCR; TCRdb has only the in-frame clones, and not every one. This table holds more than 15,000 clones, about 80% found once. Source: PBMCs, taken 4 weeks after starting pembrolizumab. These receptors originate from an adult with mismatch repair-deficient cancer.

The CDR3 DNA follows: TGTGCCAGCAGGACTAGCGGGAGGGGACGGGAGCAGTACTTC. Protein product: CASRTSGRGREQYF. The V gene is TRBV11-3, the J gene TRBJ2-7; 14 nucleotides match TRBD2. Germline assignment: CDR1 SGHNT and CDR2 YENEEA. The CDR3 sequence is 14 residues long. The V and J ends lost 6 bases and 7 bases, in that order; junction bases with no gene match: 5. The whole variable domain, filled in from reference TRBV11-3 and TRBJ2-7, reads EAGVVQSPRYKIIEKKQPVAFWCNPISGHNTLYWYLQNLGQGPELLIRYENEEAVDDSQLPKDRFSAERLKGVDSTLKIQPAELGDSAVYLCASRTSGRGREQYFGPGTRLTVT.

This clone was seen more than once but under ten times. The rearrangement uses TRBV18 and TRBJ2-7; possible D gene TRBD1, 5 bases. V lost 3 bases, J lost 12 bases, and 15 bases lay in between. The CDR3 runs 12 residues. Looked up from germline, CDR1 is KGHSH and CDR2 is LQKENI. The CDR3 bases are TGTGCCAGCTCACCGCCAGGGAATTGGCGGTACTTC. As protein: CASSPPGNWRYF.

V is TRBV5-1 and J is TRBJ2-3; no reliable D call. Trimming pared 6 bases from V and 2 bases from J, leaving 13 bases between. The germline gives CDR1 SGHRS, CDR2 YFSETQ. This CDR3 is 14 amino acids long. The CDR3 DNA sequence: TGCGCCAGCACATGGAGCTCTTTCACAGATACGCAGTATTTT. Translating it yields CASTWSSFTDTQYF.

This chain links TRBV5-1 with TRBJ2-2, with 9 positions matching TRBD1. This CDR3 region has 16 residues. CDR1 is SGHRS and CDR2 is YFSETQ in the germline V gene. Trimming took 1 base from V and 4 from J; bases not matched to a gene: 5. The CDR3 DNA reads as TGCGCCAGCAGCTTGCCACAGGGGGCCGGCACCGGGGAGCTGTTTTTT. This translates into CASSLPQGAGTGELFF.

The chain recombines TRBV30 with TRBJ2-3; TRBD2 agrees at 15 bases. The V gene's germline CDR1 is GTSNPN and CDR2 SVGIG (reference sequence). CDR3 length: 15 residues. J gave up 4 bases and V 4 bases, and 3 bases lay outside the gene matches. Here the CDR3 reads CAWIGLAGGADTQYF. CDR3 in DNA: TGTGCCTGGATCGGACTAGCGGGAGGGGCAGATACGCAGTATTTT.

The rearrangement links TRBV7-2 to TRBJ2-1; 8 nucleotides match TRBD2. This CDR3 region has 12 residues. V lost 8 bases to trimming and J lost 9 bases; unmatched junction nucleotides: 6. Germline V gene data show CDR1 as SGHTA and CDR2 as FQGNSA. The CDR3 DNA is TGTGCCAGCGGGCGACTAGCGACTGAGCAGTTCTTC. Its translation is CASGRLATEQFF.

The rearrangement uses TRBV10-3 and TRBJ2-7; a weak D match, TRBD2 (5 bases). CDR1 is ENHRY, CDR2 SYGVKD, per germline. Between the trimmed V and J ends, which lost 2 bases and 7 bases, there was a span of 12 bases. The CDR3 consists of 13 residues. CDR3 DNA sequence: TGTGCCATCAGTGAGGGCCAACCGGGGGAGCAGTACTTC. Its protein product is CAISEGQPGEQYF.

Here the CDR3 DNA reads TGCGCCAGCAGCTTGGTGCAGGGGGGCACTGAAGCTTTCTTT. It encodes CASSLVQGGTEAFF. The chain has TRBV5-1 and TRBJ1-1; 7 bases map to TRBD1. The CDR3 is 14 residues long. Germline CDR1 SGHRS, CDR2 YFSETQ. The V and J ends lost 0 bases and 4 bases, in that order; junction bases with no gene match: 3.

The chain employs TRBV7-9 and TRBJ2-1; 8 bases map to TRBD2. Looked up from germline, CDR1 is SEHNR and CDR2 is FQNEAQ (reference sequence). The CDR3 is made up of 14 amino acids. After removal of 3 bases from V and 8 bases from J, the junction contained 6 bases not matched to a gene. CDR3 residues: CASSLRGAGDEQFF. The CDR3 DNA reads TGTGCCAGCAGCTTGAGGGGAGCGGGAGATGAGCAGTTCTTC.

The chain carries TRBV7-9 and TRBJ1-2, with D perhaps matching TRBD1 (5 bases). The CDR3 sequence is 16 residues long. V was clipped by 1 base and J by 6 bases, with 18 bases between them. Germline V CDR1 and CDR2: SEHNR, FQNEAQ (reference sequence). CDR3 in amino acids: CASSLGVGGRKDGYTF. The CDR3 nucleotides read TGTGCCAGCAGCTTAGGAGTGGGGGGACGAAAAGATGGCTACACCTTC.

The chain joins TRBV30 to TRBJ2-1, with a tentative D call TRBD2 (6 bases). The CDR3 sequence is 15 residues long. Trimming shortened V by 2 bases and J by 2 bases, and 13 bases separated the two germline ends. Per the germline V gene, CDR1 is GTSNPN and CDR2 is SVGIG (reference sequence). The CDR3 sequence is CAWSNKSGPYNEQFF. As DNA, the CDR3 is TGTGCCTGGAGTAACAAGAGCGGGCCCTACAATGAGCAGTTCTTC.

The chain employs TRBV20-1 and TRBJ2-5; tentatively, D is TRBD1 (6 bases). From germline, CDR1 is DFQATT and CDR2 SNEGSKA (reference sequence). The CDR3 runs to 11 residues. The germline V and J ends were trimmed by 6 bases and 5 bases, with 10 bases remaining between them. The DNA for the CDR3 is TGCAGTGCCAGACAGGTGGAGACCCAGTACTTC. Its translation: CSARQVETQYF.

The J gene is TRBJ2-1, the V gene TRBV18; the match to TRBD2 covers 14 bases. Looked up from germline, CDR1 is KGHSH and CDR2 is LQKENI. The CDR3 runs 18 residues. J gave up 4 bases and V 6 bases, and 11 bases lay outside the gene matches. The CDR3 DNA is TGTGCCAGCTCTCGGGGACTAGCGGGAGTTGGAGGTTACAATGAGCAGTTCTTC. Translated: CASSRGLAGVGGYNEQFF.

The gene calls are TRBV5-5 and TRBJ1-2, with D maybe TRBD1 (5 bases). There are 17 residues in the CDR3. Between the trimmed V and J ends, which lost 5 bases and 0 bases, there was a span of 20 bases. Germline V lookup: CDR1 SGHKS, CDR2 YYEKEE (reference sequence). This CDR3 reads CASRRAPTAGTNYGYTF. In nucleotides, the CDR3 is TGTGCCAGCAGACGGGCTCCGACAGCGGGTACTAACTATGGCTACACCTTC.

The chain employs TRBV29-1 and TRBJ2-2; the match to TRBD2 covers 7 bases. Losses at the gene ends were 2 bases for V and 7 bases for J; bases not matched to a gene: 10. The CDR3 has 15 amino acids. The germline V gene encodes CDR1 SQVTM and CDR2 ANQGSEA. Here the CDR3 DNA reads TGCAGCGTTGAAACAGCGGGGTTGTTCGGCGGGGAGCTGTTTTTT. Its protein product is CSVETAGLFGGELFF.

The CDR3 region is CASSEGGRDNQPQHF. The CDR3 nucleotides are TGTGCCAGCAGTGAAGGGGGCAGGGACAATCAGCCCCAGCATTTT. The chain has TRBV25-1 and TRBJ1-5, with a weak D call TRBD1 (6 bases). CDR1 MGHDK and CDR2 SYGVNS come from the germline V gene. The V end lost 2 bases, the J end lost 3 bases, and 11 bases lay between the germline ends. The CDR3 totals 15 residues.

This clone came up a few times. The rearrangement joins TRBV6-5 to TRBJ2-5; the D gene is possibly TRBD1 (6 bases). CDR1 is MNHEY and CDR2 is SVGAGI in the germline V gene. CDR3 length equals 14 residues. Trimming took 0 bases from V and 5 from J, leaving 10 bases between them. CDR3 amino acids: CASSYSDRRETQYF. The DNA for the CDR3 is TGTGCCAGCAGTTACTCTGACAGGAGGGAGACCCAGTACTTC.

The CDR3 bases are TGTGCCAGCAGGTTGGACTCTCGGAGTAGCGGGAGGATGGGTGGCTCCTACGAGCAGTACTTC. Protein sequence: CASRLDSRSSGRMGGSYEQYF. This chain joins TRBV28 and TRBJ2-7, with TRBD2 matching 10 bases. The V gene end was trimmed by 6 bases and the J gene end by 0 bases; junction bases not matched to a gene: 23. The V gene's germline CDR1 is MDHEN and CDR2 SYDVKM. This CDR3 comprises 21 residues.

CDR3: CASSLKTGVLEAFF. The DNA of the CDR3 is TGTGCCAGCAGCTTGAAAACAGGGGTCCTTGAAGCTTTCTTT. The chain uses TRBV5-4 and TRBJ1-1; 7 bases align to TRBD1. Germline CDR1 is SGHNT and CDR2 is YYREEE (reference sequence). Trimming took 1 base from V and 7 from J; bases not matched to a gene: 7. This CDR3 comprises 14 residues.

The rearrangement joins TRBV6-5 to TRBJ2-5; 9 nucleotides align to TRBD2. CDR1 is MNHEY and CDR2 is SVGAGI in the germline V gene. Germline trimming cut 0 bases from V and 7 bases from J; bases unmatched to any gene: 6. The CDR3 length is 15 residues. The CDR3 loop is CASSYSVAGVGTQYF. DNA of the CDR3: TGTGCCAGCAGTTACTCGGTAGCGGGAGTTGGGACCCAGTACTTC.

This chain connects TRBV7-9 to TRBJ2-1; no clear D. Deletions cut 5 bases from V and 7 bases from J, with 6 bases between. The CDR3 runs 11 residues. Germline assignment: CDR1 SEHNR and CDR2 FQNEAQ (reference sequence). This CDR3 reads CASSKTNEQFF. CDR3 sequence (DNA): TGTGCCAGCAGCAAAACAAATGAGCAGTTCTTC.

CDR3 protein: CGAGGNYGYTF. Written as DNA, the CDR3 is TGTGGGGCCGGTGGAAACTATGGCTACACCTTC. This chain uses TRBV28 with TRBJ1-2, with D unclear. Germline-derived CDR1 and CDR2 are MDHEN and SYDVKM. This CDR3 has 11 amino acids.

This clone showed up just once. The chain couples TRBV5-1 to TRBJ2-3, with D unclear. Germline loops: CDR1 SGHRS, CDR2 YFSETQ. The CDR3 runs to 13 residues. V was trimmed by 1 base and J by 5 bases, leaving 8 bases between them. The CDR3 DNA sequence: TGCGCCAGCAGCTTGTTAGTTGAAGATACGCAGTATTTT. The encoded protein is CASSLLVEDTQYF.

V usage is TRBV14 and J usage is TRBJ2-5, with 10 bases fitting TRBD2. CDR1 is SGHDN and CDR2 is FVKESK in the germline V gene. The CDR3 has 15 residues. J gave up 4 bases and V 5 bases, and 7 bases lay outside the gene matches. In DNA form, the CDR3 reads TGTGCCAGCAGCATCCTAGCGGGAGAGGGAGAGACCCAGTACTTC. The encoded protein is CASSILAGEGETQYF.

The chain combines TRBV30 with TRBJ2-5; no clear D. The J call is doubtful: the DNA matches TRBJ2-7 better. CDR3 length: 13 residues. CDR1 is GTSNPN, CDR2 SVGIG, per germline (reference sequence). The CDR3: CAWSSSLRYEQYF. The CDR3 bases are TGTGCCTGGAGTTCTTCCCTTCGGTACGAGCAGTACTTC.